This T cell receptor beta chain appears in the sequencing data of a study of T cell responses to AZD1222 COVID-19 vaccine. Study information: Second-dose groups at about 4 or about 12 weeks were pooled.

Whole-study findings and limits: Unmutated variant regions reportedly attract nearly half of all spike-specific TCRs.

This clone came up once. Its antigen is not known. TCRdb keeps only in-frame clones here, not all; method: immunoSEQ multiplex PCR. The profile shows 100,000 to 120,000 clones, around 90% of them singletons. V lost 1 base, J lost 4 bases, and 14 bases lay in between. From germline, CDR1 is LNHNV and CDR2 YYDKDF (reference sequence). The CDR3 covers 16 residues. This sample comprised peripheral blood, obtained on day 0 of AZD1222 vaccination. The chain recombines TRBV15 with TRBJ2-1, with TRBD2 as a possible D gene (6 bases). The receptor was isolated from an adult in good health. The CDR3 region is CATSRVSGSRYNEQFF. The CDR3 bases are TGTGCCACCAGCAGAGTTAGCGGATCACGATACAATGAGCAGTTCTTC.